The 10 T cell receptor beta chains listed next were all sequenced from one sample in a study of T cell repertoires in cytomegalovirus infection. TCRdb ran MiXCR on the reads and lists one entry per CDR3 protein. The sample has approximately 140,000 distinct CDR3 sequences; under 8% are singletons. The sequenced sample was PBMCs. The receptors come from a human donor in good health (CMV status not recorded). Some clones in this sample may be carry-over from other donors' samples.

This clonotype was counted ten times or more. The chain has TRBV12-3 or TRBV12-4 and TRBJ1-5; D is undetermined. This CDR3 has 16 amino acids. V gave up 4 bases and J gave up 6 bases, with 19 bases separating them. DNA for the CDR3: TGTGCCAGCAGTTGGGCCCTGGTCGGCGGCAGTCAGCCCCAGCATTTT. Translated, it gives CASSWALVGGSQPQHF.

This clonotype was observed many times. The chain uses TRBV12-3 or TRBV12-4 and TRBJ1-2, with 8 bases fitting TRBD1. This CDR3 has 13 residues. Unmatched junction bases numbered 5, after V lost 6 bases and J lost 5 bases. CDR3: CASRLDRGYGYTF. The CDR3 bases are TGTGCCAGCAGACTTGACAGGGGATATGGCTACACCTTC.

This clonotype was seen repeatedly, ten times or more. The chain uses TRBV7-9 and TRBJ1-2, with 7 bases fitting TRBD1. The CDR3 extends over 16 amino acids. The germline gives CDR1 SEHNR, CDR2 FQNEAQ (reference sequence). J lost 1 base, V lost 7 bases, and 12 bases had no gene match. This chain's CDR3 is CASTKGGQADNYGYTF. The CDR3 nucleotides read TGTGCCAGCACCAAAGGAGGACAGGCGGATAACTATGGCTACACCTTC.

This clonotype was counted many times. The rearrangement uses TRBV7-2 and TRBJ2-7; D is undetermined. The ends were cut back, 1 base at V and 2 bases at J, with 21 bases in the middle. The CDR3 length is 18 residues. Per germline, CDR1 SGHTA and CDR2 FQGNSA. The CDR3 bases are TGTGCCAGCAGCTTAGAGCTGGGCTCCTTCTTCGGCGCCTACGAGCAGTACTTC. This translates into CASSLELGSFFGAYEQYF.

In its sample, this clonotype was seen a few times. The chain's CDR3 is CASSLASGARGEQFF. CDR3 coding DNA: TGTGCCAGCAGCTTAGCTAGCGGCGCTCGGGGTGAGCAGTTCTTC. J is TRBJ2-1 and V is TRBV7-3, with 7 positions matching TRBD2. The CDR3 is 15 amino acids. Losses at the gene ends were 2 bases for V and 9 bases for J; bases not matched to a gene: 10. Germline CDR1 and CDR2: SGHTA and FQGTGA.

There are many counts of this clonotype. The chain has TRBV6-1 and TRBJ1-5; 7 bases are a match to TRBD1. V lost 2 bases and J lost 4; bases outside the gene matches: 14. The CDR3 is 18 amino acids. The germline V gene encodes CDR1 MNHNS and CDR2 SASEGT. The CDR3 sequence is CASSELFLQGVTNQPQHF. DNA of the CDR3: TGTGCCAGCAGTGAATTATTTCTGCAGGGGGTAACAAATCAGCCCCAGCATTTT.

This clonotype was seen a few times. This sequence joins TRBV9 and TRBJ2-7, with D possibly called TRBD1 or TRBD2 (5 bases each). The V end was cut by 4 bases, the J end by 6 bases, with 11 bases between. Germline V lookup: CDR1 SGDLS, CDR2 YYNGEE. The CDR3 has 12 residues. The CDR3 DNA follows: TGTGCCAGCAGCCCAGATGGGGGCGAGCAGTACTTC. Translated: CASSPDGGEQYF.

This clonotype occurred a few times. The rearrangement uses TRBV7-3 and TRBJ2-3; D is possibly TRBD1 (6 bases). The CDR3 covers 16 residues. Looked up from germline, CDR1 is SGHTA and CDR2 is FQGTGA. The V end lost 5 bases, the J end lost 1 base, and 16 bases lay between the germline ends. CDR3 loop: CASSLQGYRGTDTQYF. The CDR3 nucleotides read TGTGCCAGCAGCCTACAGGGCTATCGGGGCACAGATACGCAGTATTTT.

In its sample, this clonotype was seen many times. V gene TRBV20-1 combines with J gene TRBJ2-4, with 11 bases fitting TRBD2. Germline V gene data show CDR1 as DFQATT and CDR2 as SNEGSKA (reference sequence). The CDR3 totals 15 residues. V lost 5 bases to trimming and J lost 4 bases; unmatched junction nucleotides: 7. In DNA, the CDR3 is TGCAGTGCTTTTCTAGCGGGGGGACCTAAAAACATTCAGTACTTC. Translating it yields CSAFLAGGPKNIQYF.

This clonotype occurred many times. The rearrangement uses TRBV7-9 and TRBJ1-2, with D possibly matching TRBD1 (5 bases). Germline CDR1 reads SEHNR; CDR2 reads FQNEAQ (reference sequence). The CDR3 length is 13 residues. V lost 5 bases to trimming and J lost 4 bases, with 11 bases between them. CDR3 coding DNA: TGTGCCAGCAGCCCCGGACACCGCTATGGCTACACCTTC. Protein product: CASSPGHRYGYTF.